The rows below give T cell receptor beta chains drawn from one sample of a study of blood T cell repertoires in COVID-19. The assay was immunoSEQ multiplex PCR, and TCRdb's table has in-frame clones only and misses some. The table shows a few hundred thousand clones, with 85% to 90% occurring only once. Sequencing was performed on peripheral blood. Source of these receptors: a man aged 30-40 years with acute or convalescent COVID-19. Each CDR3 is given with its conserved first and last residue. A D gene is named only where the DNA matches it firmly. The size of a clone is reported for some rows only, either as once, few or many, or as a class for expanded clones.

V	size	J	D	CDR3	DNA
TRBV6-1	NA	TRBJ1-4	TRBD1	CASSEDRGGKLFF	TGTGCCAGCAGTGAGGACAGGGGAGGAAAACTGTTTTTT
TRBV4-2	NA	TRBJ1-1	TRBD1	CASSQEQGPTEAFF	TGTGCCAGCAGCCAAGAACAGGGGCCTACTGAAGCTTTCTTT
TRBV5-5	NA	TRBJ1-2	NA	CASSPRLGVGYTF	TGTGCCAGCAGCCCGCGACTCGGGGTTGGCTACACCTTC
TRBV27	once	TRBJ1-4	NA	CASSLSRAAGKLFF	TGTGCCAGCAGTTTATCGAGGGCCGCCGGGAAACTGTTTTTT
TRBV27	NA	TRBJ1-1	NA	CASSFRGTEAFF	TGTGCCAGCAGTTTCAGGGGTACTGAAGCTTTCTTT
TRBV19	few	TRBJ1-1	TRBD1	CASSHRGGGAEAFF	TGTGCCAGTAGCCACAGGGGGGGTGGCGCTGAAGCTTTCTTT
TRBV2	NA	TRBJ2-2	NA	CASSGTGNTGELFF	TGTGCCAGCAGTGGTACAGGGAACACCGGGGAGCTGTTTTTT
TRBV19	NA	TRBJ2-1	TRBD2	CASSTSGGARNEQFF	TGTGCCAGTAGCACTAGCGGGGGGGCCCGGAATGAGCAGTTCTTC
TRBV24-1	NA	TRBJ2-3	TRBD2	CASGDTDTQYF	TGTGCTAGCGGGGACACAGATACGCAGTATTTT
TRBV28	NA	TRBJ1-5	TRBD1	CASSSQGGRNQPQHF	TGTGCCAGCAGTTCGCAGGGGGGACGAAATCAGCCCCAGCATTTT
TRBV9	NA	TRBJ1-2	NA	CASSPRAGNNYGYTF	TGTGCCAGCAGCCCAAGAGCAGGGAACAACTATGGCTACACCTTC
TRBV6-1	once	TRBJ2-3	NA	CASSEGPRTDTQYF	TGTGCCAGCAGTGAAGGGCCCCGCACAGATACGCAGTATTTT
TRBV5-1	NA	TRBJ2-1	TRBD2	CASSSGLAGAWFF	TGCGCCAGCAGTTCGGGACTAGCGGGGGCGTGGTTCTTC
TRBV19	NA	TRBJ1-1	NA	CASSIDLRQIEAFF	TGTGCCAGTAGTATAGATTTGAGGCAGATTGAAGCTTTCTTT
TRBV11-3	NA	TRBJ1-2	TRBD1	CASSLTGGFGYTF	TGTGCCAGCAGCTTAACAGGGGGCTTCGGCTACACCTTC
TRBV24-1	NA	TRBJ2-1	NA	CATSDRQVPYNEQFF	TGTGCCACCAGTGATAGACAGGTACCCTACAATGAGCAGTTCTTC
TRBV5-6	NA	TRBJ1-5	TRBD1	CASSLYLWDSGSSNQPQHF	TGTGCCAGCAGCTTGTATCTTTGGGACAGCGGGTCTAGCAATCAGCCCCAGCATTTT
TRBV28	NA	TRBJ2-4	NA	CASRRVGLAKNIQYF	TGTGCCAGCAGGCGAGTGGGACTAGCCAAAAACATTCAGTACTTC
TRBV28	NA	TRBJ1-2	TRBD1	CASSFQDRSLGYTF	TGTGCCAGCAGTTTCCAGGACAGGAGTTTGGGCTACACCTTC
TRBV18	once	TRBJ2-7	TRBD2	CASSQREGPQNEQYF	TGTGCCAGCTCACAACGGGAGGGCCCTCAAAACGAGCAGTACTTC
TRBV28	NA	TRBJ1-2	TRBD1	CASSQQGAWGYTF	TGTGCCAGCAGCCAACAGGGGGCGTGGGGCTACACCTTC
TRBV30	NA	TRBJ1-5	NA	CAWSSTGLGSNQPQHF	TGTGCCTGGAGTAGTACAGGCTTAGGTAGCAATCAGCCCCAGCATTTT
TRBV19	NA	TRBJ1-1	TRBD1	CASSFLGQALIGTEAFF	TGTGCCAGTAGTTTTCTAGGACAGGCACTCATCGGCACTGAAGCTTTCTTT
TRBV5-4	few	TRBJ2-2	TRBD2	CASSLGLAGVTGELFF	TGTGCCAGCAGCTTGGGACTAGCGGGAGTTACCGGGGAGCTGTTTTTT
TRBV4-2	NA	TRBJ1-2	NA	CASSQGGAGYTF	TGTGCCAGCAGCCAAGGAGGTGCTGGCTACACCTTC
TRBV4-1	NA	TRBJ1-2	TRBD1	CASSQEQGVWYGYTF	TGCGCCAGCAGCCAAGAACAGGGGGTTTGGTATGGCTACACCTTC
TRBV30	NA	TRBJ2-2	TRBD1	CAWSSPGTGYTGELFF	TGTGCCTGGAGTTCCCCCGGGACAGGGTACACCGGGGAGCTGTTTTTT
TRBV4-1	NA	TRBJ1-2	TRBD1	CASSVTGDDGYTF	TGCGCCAGCTCTGTGACAGGGGATGACGGCTACACCTTC
TRBV3-1/TRBV3-2	NA	TRBJ2-3	NA	CASSRFADSASTDTQYF	TGTGCCAGCAGCCGGTTCGCGGACTCTGCCTCCACAGATACGCAGTATTTT
TRBV7-9	NA	TRBJ2-7	TRBD1	CASSSTGDEQYF	TGTGCCAGCAGCTCAACAGGGGACGAGCAGTACTTC
TRBV18	NA	TRBJ2-7	TRBD2	CASRLATSYEQYF	TGTGCCAGCCGACTAGCGACCTCCTACGAGCAGTACTTC
TRBV7-9	NA	TRBJ1-4	TRBD1	CASSILLGQGWNEKLFF	TGTGCCAGCAGCATCCTCCTGGGACAGGGGTGGAATGAAAAACTGTTTTTT
TRBV7-8	NA	TRBJ1-5	TRBD1	CASSSDRGNQPQHF	TGTGCCAGCAGCAGCGACAGGGGAAATCAGCCCCAGCATTTT
TRBV28	NA	TRBJ1-1	NA	CASKITGAEAFF	TGTGCCAGCAAGATAACGGGGGCTGAAGCTTTCTTT
TRBV28	NA	TRBJ1-3	TRBD1	CASSSQGAFGNTIYF	TGTGCCAGCAGCTCACAGGGGGCGTTCGGAAACACCATATATTTT
TRBV5-1	few	TRBJ1-4	NA	CASSLGRTAPAEKLFF	TGCGCCAGCAGCTTGGGTCGGACAGCTCCGGCTGAAAAACTGTTTTTT
TRBV7-8	NA	TRBJ2-7	NA	CASSIEYEQYF	TGTGCCAGCAGTATAGAGTACGAGCAGTACTTC
TRBV15	NA	TRBJ2-1	TRBD2	CATSIQAGGGNEQFF	TGTGCCACCAGTATCCAGGCGGGGGGCGGGAATGAGCAGTTCTTC
TRBV9	once	TRBJ1-4	TRBD1	CASSVVGGINEKLFF	TGTGCCAGCAGCGTAGTAGGGGGCATCAATGAAAAACTGTTTTTT
TRBV10-3	NA	TRBJ1-4	NA	CAIKDSFAANEKLFF	TGTGCCATCAAGGACAGCTTTGCCGCTAATGAAAAACTGTTTTTT
TRBV10-1	NA	TRBJ1-2	NA	CASSDYYGYTF	TGCGCCAGCAGTGACTACTATGGCTACACCTTC